The rows below give T cell receptor beta chains drawn from one sample of a study of shared clonotypes between healthy human individuals. The data were produced by immunoSEQ multiplex PCR, yet TCRdb's version contains in-frame clones alone and is incomplete. The table records some 2,500,000 clones, roughly 93% of them present only once. Sequenced input: naive CD4+ T cells from PBMCs. The receptors shown here come from a man aged 18 to 30 in good health. Some clones in this sample may be carry-over from other donors' samples. The CDR3 runs from the conserved cysteine through the conserved F or W. The D gene is left open where the match is weak. Clone size is shown for a subset of rows, as once, few, many or a class of expanded clone.

v_call,j_call,clone_size,cdr3_length,d_call,cdr3_aa,cdr3_nt
TRBV7-2,TRBJ2-3,.,14,TRBD1,CASRRDRYTDTQYF,TGTGCCAGCAGAAGGGACAGGTACACAGATACGCAGTATTTT
TRBV27,TRBJ2-2,.,13,.,CASSVNRAGELFF,TGTGCCAGCAGTGTCAATAGGGCCGGGGAGCTGTTTTTT
TRBV7-9,TRBJ2-2,.,11,.,CASSLAGELFF,TGTGCCAGCTCTCTTGCCGGGGAGCTGTTTTTT
TRBV30,TRBJ2-7,.,14,TRBD1,CAWRGQGNSYEQYF,TGTGCCTGGAGGGGACAGGGCAACTCCTACGAGCAGTACTTC
TRBV5-1,TRBJ2-3,.,16,.,CASSLLRGGTADTQYF,TGCGCCAGCAGCTTACTTAGGGGCGGGACAGCAGATACGCAGTATTTT
TRBV7-2,TRBJ1-1,.,14,.,CASSLLEGVSEAFF,TGTGCCAGCAGCTTATTGGAGGGGGTCTCTGAAGCTTTCTTT
TRBV28,TRBJ1-2,.,14,TRBD1,CASSLGDRDHGYTF,TGTGCCAGCAGTTTAGGGGACAGGGACCATGGCTACACCTTC
TRBV5-1,TRBJ2-3,.,14,.,CASSLGRAPHTQYF,TGCGCCAGCAGCTTGGGGCGGGCGCCCCATACGCAGTATTTT
TRBV6-5,TRBJ1-1,few,15,TRBD1,CASSYGTGGWTEAFF,TGTGCCAGCAGCTACGGGACAGGGGGATGGACTGAAGCTTTCTTT
TRBV6-5,TRBJ2-7,.,14,TRBD2,CASSLGLAGERRYF,TGTGCCAGCAGTTTGGGACTAGCGGGAGAGAGGCGGTACTTC
TRBV2,TRBJ2-7,.,14,.,CASSLGRANYEQYF,TGTGCCAGCTCGCTAGGGCGGGCAAACTACGAGCAGTACTTC
TRBV30,TRBJ1-4,once,13,TRBD1,CAWSGDRGEKLFF,TGTGCCTGGAGTGGGGACAGGGGTGAAAAACTGTTTTTT
TRBV5-1,TRBJ1-3,.,16,.,CASSLEGLVGGNTIYF,TGCGCCAGCAGCTTGGAAGGGCTTGTAGGAGGAAACACCATATATTTT
TRBV27,TRBJ2-7,.,13,.,CASSSSVYYEQYF,TGTGCCAGCAGCAGTAGTGTGTACTACGAGCAGTACTTC
TRBV4-3,TRBJ2-1,.,17,TRBD2,CASSQDERGHYYNEQFF,TGCGCCAGCAGCCAAGATGAGCGGGGCCACTATTACAATGAGCAGTTCTTC
TRBV28,TRBJ1-5,once,12,.,CASSPREGPQHF,TGTGCCAGCAGCCCCCGAGAGGGGCCCCAGCATTTT
TRBV11-2,TRBJ2-5,.,16,.,CASSLHPSRYQETQYF,TGTGCCAGCAGCTTACACCCTAGCCGGTACCAAGAGACCCAGTACTTC
TRBV29-1,TRBJ2-5,.,14,TRBD2,CSVEGGGMWETQYF,TGCAGCGTTGAAGGGGGGGGGATGTGGGAGACCCAGTACTTC
TRBV4-1,TRBJ2-1,.,16,TRBD1,CASSQNTGTVYNEQFF,TGCGCCAGCAGCCAAAATACCGGGACAGTATACAATGAGCAGTTCTTC
TRBV6-5,TRBJ2-5,.,14,.,CASSSPGLKETQYF,TGTGCCAGCAGTTCTCCGGGCCTAAAAGAGACCCAGTACTTC
TRBV27,TRBJ2-7,.,12,.,CASSSGTYEQYF,TGTGCCAGCAGTTCGGGGACCTACGAGCAGTACTTC
TRBV28,TRBJ2-3,.,15,TRBD2,CASGRGGRAPDTQYF,TGTGCCAGCGGGAGAGGCGGGAGGGCCCCAGATACGCAGTATTTT
TRBV5-1,TRBJ2-2,.,13,.,CASSRTPSGELFF,TGCGCCAGCAGCCGGACACCTTCGGGGGAGCTGTTTTTT
TRBV10-3,TRBJ1-1,.,11,.,CAVSDSAEAFF,TGTGCCGTATCGGACTCAGCTGAAGCTTTCTTT
TRBV2,TRBJ1-1,.,13,.,CASSEGVNTEAFF,TGTGCCAGCAGTGAAGGTGTGAACACTGAAGCTTTCTTT
TRBV6-5,TRBJ1-2,.,15,TRBD1,CASSYLMDRDYGYTF,TGTGCCAGCAGTTACCTCATGGACAGGGACTATGGCTACACCTTC
TRBV2,TRBJ1-3,once,14,.,CASRRTGLGNTIYF,TGTGCCAGCAGAAGAACAGGCCTTGGAAACACCATATATTTT
TRBV7-3,TRBJ2-6,.,21,TRBD1,CASSARVWVRGQNSGANVLTF,TGTGCCAGCAGCGCTCGAGTGTGGGTCAGGGGGCAGAACTCTGGGGCCAACGTCCTGACTTTC
TRBV12-1,TRBJ2-7,.,15,.,CASSSGERASYEQYF,TGTGCCAGCAGCTCGGGCGAACGGGCCTCCTACGAGCAGTACTTC
TRBV5-1,TRBJ2-5,.,13,.,CASSGAGRETQYF,TGCGCCAGCAGCGGCGCGGGGAGGGAGACCCAGTACTTC
TRBV4-2,TRBJ2-5,.,13,.,CASSQGFRDAKYF,TGTGCCAGCAGCCAGGGATTCCGGGACGCTAAGTACTTC
TRBV2,TRBJ2-7,.,15,.,CASSESPGSGYEQYF,TGTGCCAGCAGTGAATCACCAGGATCAGGCTACGAGCAGTACTTC
TRBV9,TRBJ2-7,few,15,TRBD1,CASSAGTGASYEQYF,TGTGCCAGCAGCGCCGGGACAGGGGCCTCCTACGAGCAGTACTTC
TRBV2,TRBJ1-2,.,14,TRBD1,CASSREDRGKGYTF,TGTGCCAGCAGTCGGGAGGACAGGGGGAAAGGCTACACCTTC
TRBV7-2,TRBJ2-7,.,15,TRBD2,CASSQLAGGWYEQYF,TGTGCCAGCAGCCAGCTAGCGGGGGGCTGGTACGAGCAGTACTTC
TRBV6-1,TRBJ1-5,.,12,.,CASRGFTQPQHF,TGTGCCAGCAGGGGGTTCACTCAGCCCCAGCATTTT
TRBV28,TRBJ2-7,once,12,.,CASSLVSYEQYF,TGTGCCAGCAGTTTAGTCAGCTACGAGCAGTACTTC
TRBV7-8,TRBJ2-1,.,15,TRBD2,CASSLVLAGVYEQFF,TGTGCCAGCAGCTTAGTGCTAGCGGGAGTCTATGAGCAGTTCTTC
TRBV2,TRBJ1-3,.,15,.,CASRGVLLSGNTIYF,TGTGCCAGCAGGGGCGTACTTCTCTCTGGAAACACCATATATTTT
TRBV6-6,TRBJ2-7,.,16,TRBD1,CASSYSRTGVSYEQYF,TGTGCCAGCAGTTACAGCCGTACAGGGGTATCCTACGAGCAGTACTTC
TRBV19,TRBJ2-4,.,16,TRBD1,CASSGGQELAKNIQYF,TGTGCCAGTAGTGGCGGACAGGAACTAGCCAAAAACATTCAGTACTTC
TRBV7-9,TRBJ1-2,.,16,TRBD1,CASSSHPLPGQGPYTF,TGTGCCAGCAGCTCCCACCCCCTGCCGGGACAGGGGCCGTACACCTTC
TRBV7-2,TRBJ1-5,.,14,.,CASSTFHSNQPQHF,TGTGCCAGCTCGACTTTTCATAGCAATCAGCCCCAGCATTTT
TRBV5-1,TRBJ2-1,.,16,TRBD2,CASSSLIAGGPDEQFF,TGCGCCAGCAGCTCCCTCATAGCGGGAGGGCCTGATGAGCAGTTCTTC
TRBV5-1,TRBJ1-1,.,14,.,CASSSGPANTEAFF,TGCGCCAGCAGCTCGGGACCGGCGAACACTGAAGCTTTCTTT
TRBV10-3,TRBJ2-1,.,15,TRBD2,CAIGGAGGSYNEQFF,TGTGCCATCGGGGGCGCGGGAGGCTCCTACAATGAGCAGTTCTTC
TRBV30,TRBJ2-1,once,13,TRBD2,CAWGTSGRREQFF,TGTGCCTGGGGGACTAGCGGGAGACGTGAGCAGTTCTTC
TRBV5-8,TRBJ2-2,.,15,.,CASSFGLTTTGELFF,TGTGCCAGCAGCTTTGGCCTCACTACCACCGGGGAGCTGTTTTTT
TRBV5-1,TRBJ2-3,.,17,TRBD1,CATKQGQGAFGTDTQYF,TGCGCCACCAAACAGGGACAGGGGGCTTTTGGCACAGATACGCAGTATTTT
TRBV19,TRBJ2-5,.,16,.,CASSSRRIGREETQYF,TGTGCCAGTAGTTCCCGACGGATAGGACGTGAGGAGACCCAGTACTTC
TRBV7-9,TRBJ1-1,.,12,.,CASSPGQKSAFF,TGTGCCAGCAGTCCAGGACAGAAAAGTGCTTTCTTT
TRBV29-1,TRBJ2-3,.,16,TRBD2,CSGRPGLAGLTDTQYF,TGCAGCGGACGACCGGGACTAGCGGGACTTACAGATACGCAGTATTTT
TRBV6-6,TRBJ1-5,.,13,.,CASRRDSNQPQHF,TGTGCCAGCAGAAGGGACAGCAATCAGCCCCAGCATTTT
TRBV7-9,TRBJ2-2,.,12,.,CASTPYTGELFF,TGTGCCAGCACCCCCTACACCGGGGAGCTGTTTTTT
TRBV5-1,TRBJ1-2,.,14,TRBD1,CASSLGTGGYGYTF,TGCGCCAGCAGCTTAGGCACAGGGGGCTATGGCTACACCTTC
TRBV28,TRBJ1-2,.,12,.,CASTSLGKGYTF,TGTGCCAGTACCTCGCTGGGGAAGGGCTACACCTTC
TRBV6-6,TRBJ2-3,.,15,.,CASISAGPASDTQYF,TGTGCCAGCATTTCCGCGGGACCGGCCTCAGATACGCAGTATTTT
TRBV28,TRBJ2-7,.,13,TRBD1,CASSGTGRYEQYF,TGTGCCAGCAGTGGGACAGGGAGGTACGAGCAGTACTTC
TRBV7-3,TRBJ1-1,.,13,.,CASSFGRNTEAFF,TGTGCCAGCAGCTTTGGTCGGAACACTGAAGCTTTCTTT